The entry below describes one T cell receptor (beta chain). What it binds is unknown. TCRdb fed the RACE reads into MiXCR, producing one record per CDR3 protein. This table holds some 88,000 distinct CDR3 sequences, 11% found once. The record originates from a study of human T cells and chemical hapten exposure. General study results and limits: DPC sensitization did not alter TCRs above 1 in 1000 frequency. Expanded TCRs formed significantly more large CDR3 similarity clusters than controls. Because they had alopecia, donors may respond immunologically unlike healthy people.

After removal of 0 bases from V and 0 bases from J, the junction contained 13 bases not matched to a gene. The CDR3 has 20 residues. Germline loops: CDR1 LNHNV, CDR2 YYDKDF (reference sequence). The time point is: patch test 2, 6 weeks after DPC sensitization. Noted treatment: therapeutic diphenylcyclopropenone sensitization with weekly scalp DPC. The chain is built from TRBV15 and TRBJ2-4; 8 bases align to TRBD1. This TCR was sampled from a man between 40 and 49 years old with alopecia areata. Some clones in this sample may be carry-over from other donors' samples. The sequencing used whole blood, collected in connection with sensitization to the hapten diphenylcyclopropenone (DPC). CDR3 coding DNA: TGTGCCACCAGCAGAGACGACTTTCAGACAGGGGTCATAGCCAAAAACATTCAGTACTTC. It translates to CATSRDDFQTGVIAKNIQYF. Using reference TRBV15 and TRBJ2-4 for the parts outside the CDR3, the full variable domain is DAMVIQNPRYQVTQFGKPVTLSCSQTLNHNVMYWYQQKSSQAPKLLFHYYDKDFNNEADTPDNFQSRRPNTSFCFLDIRSPGLGDTAMYLCATSRDDFQTGVIAKNIQYFGAGTRLSVL.